This T cell receptor (beta chain) was obtained from a study of blood T cell repertoires in COVID-19. Study-level information: T cells, B-cell-depleted T cells, or PBMCs provided the cDNA or gDNA that served as material.

Enrollees, about 18 to 90 years old, lived in fewer than 25 US areas. Donors were grouped by their self-reported clinical history. This clone is a singleton in its sample. CDR3 length: 14 residues. Per germline, CDR1 ENHRY and CDR2 SYGVKD. The ends lost 6 bases at V and 4 bases at J; junction bases unmatched: 4. Using immunoSEQ multiplex PCR, the repertoire was profiled, and TCRdb retains in-frame clones only, with some absent. The sample shows fewer than 250,000 clones, roughly 86% of them seen only once. The sequenced sample was PBMCs or T cells enriched from blood (not recorded which). The clonotype was recovered from a woman aged 25 to 45 with acute COVID-19. This chain connects TRBV10-3 to TRBJ1-3, with TRBD1 matching over 9 bases. The CDR3 region has the DNA TGTGCCATCAGGACAGGGGGGACAGGAAACACCATATATTTT. Translation: CAIRTGGTGNTIYF.